One sample yielded the 17 T cell receptor beta chains listed below, sequenced in a study of cytomegalovirus exposure and HLA in healthy donors. Use of 60 Vbeta and 13 Jbeta primers characterized the PCR. Assay used: immunoSEQ multiplex PCR; TCRdb lists only in-frame clones, some missing. Of just over 150,000 clones listed, roughly 72% are singletons. Material for sequencing was PBMCs. The source of these receptors is a middle-aged man in good health and CMV-seropositive.

The chain links TRBV7-3 to TRBJ2-3, with a possible D match to TRBD2 (6 bases). The V end was cut by 5 bases, the J end by 2 bases, with 14 bases between. The CDR3 totals 15 residues. Germline V gene data show CDR1 as SGHTA and CDR2 as FQGTGA. CDR3 in DNA: TGTGCCAGCAGCCCAAGAGCGGGTGACACAGATACGCAGTATTTT. Amino acids: CASSPRAGDTDTQYF.

This clone was counted only a few times. The V call is TRBV19, the J call TRBJ2-7, with TRBD1 matching over 7 bases. CDR1 and CDR2 (germline): LNHDA, SQIVND (reference sequence). V was pared by 5 bases and J by 5 bases, with 12 bases of the junction left unmatched. The CDR3 is 15 amino acids. DNA for the CDR3: TGTGCCAGTAGTTTAGGGGCAGGGGGTATCGACGAGCAGTACTTC. Translated, it gives CASSLGAGGIDEQYF.

This clone came up a few times. The conserved phenylalanine or tryptophan normally closing the CDR3 is absent here, so this likely arose from a read error. The limits of the CDR3 on the DNA are not certain, so only TCRdb's listed CDR3 is given. This chain joins TRBV11-3 and TRBJ2-7; the table's D call of TRBD1 was not tested on the DNA. The CDR3 length equals 12 residues, ends included. CDR1 is SGHNT, CDR2 YENEEA, per germline. CDR3 region: CASSRVPGHIYY.

V usage is TRBV18 and J usage is TRBJ1-2; no definite D call. CDR3 size: 16 residues. Germline CDR1 is KGHSH and CDR2 is LQKENI. V was cut by 2 bases and J by 4 bases, with 17 bases left in between. CDR3 in DNA: TGTGCCAGCTCACCAAGTGGGTCAGCGGGATCCTATGGCTACACCTTC. Amino acid sequence: CASSPSGSAGSYGYTF.

The chain combines TRBV5-1 with TRBJ2-7; 8 bases are a match to TRBD1. The junction had 6 bases not matched to a gene; V was cut back by 0 bases and J by 7 bases. CDR1 is SGHRS, CDR2 YFSETQ, per germline. The CDR3 runs to 14 residues. This CDR3 reads CASSLGQGAKEQYF. CDR3 nucleotides: TGCGCCAGCAGCTTGGGGCAGGGGGCTAAAGAGCAGTACTTC.

The chain employs TRBV7-2 and TRBJ2-5; 8 nucleotides match TRBD1. V shed 5 bases, J shed 11 bases, and the junction held 13 bases outside the gene matches. Germline CDR1 SGHTA, CDR2 FQGNSA. The CDR3 is 14 residues long. CDR3 DNA: TGTGCCAGCAGCCCATACAGGGGGGCTCGGGAGCAGTACTTC. Translating gives CASSPYRGAREQYF.

The CDR3, as DNA: TGTGCCAGCAGTGGGGGACAGGGCTCACCCCTCCACTTT. Translation gives CASSGGQGSPLHF. The V call is TRBV27, the J call TRBJ1-6; TRBD1 agrees at 9 bases. The CDR3 is 13 amino acids. CDR1 is MNHEY and CDR2 is SMNVEV in the germline V gene (reference sequence). The V segment lost 5 bases and the J segment 10 bases; nucleotides outside the gene matches: 3.

This chain uses TRBV5-1 with TRBJ1-6; the match to TRBD1 covers 8 bases. This CDR3 spans 15 amino acids. The germline CDR1 and CDR2 sequences are SGHRS and YFSETQ. With V trimmed by 0 bases and J by 6 bases, 2 bases remained unmatched. CDR3 DNA: TGCGCCAGCAGCTTGGGACAGGGGATTAATTCACCCCTCCACTTT. Translating it yields CASSLGQGINSPLHF.

CDR3: CASSYIPGGGPYEQYF. DNA for the CDR3: TGTGCCAGCAGTTACATCCCGGGCGGGGGGCCTTACGAGCAGTACTTC. This chain connects TRBV6-5 to TRBJ2-7; 8 bases line up with TRBD2. This CDR3 contains 16 residues. The V gene end was trimmed by 2 bases and the J gene end by 4 bases; junction bases not matched to a gene: 10. The germline V gene encodes CDR1 MNHEY and CDR2 SVGAGI.

Turning to this clone: Other DNA variants within this sample encode the same CDR3. V gene TRBV5-6 combines with J gene TRBJ1-2, with D possibly matching TRBD1 (5 bases). Germline V gives CDR1 SGHDT, CDR2 YYEEEE. The V gene lost 4 bases and the J gene lost 4 bases, with 11 bases spanning the gap. This CDR3 is built from 13 residues. CDR3 DNA: TGTGCCAGCAGCCCCCAGGGTCTCTATGGCTACACCTTC. Protein sequence: CASSPQGLYGYTF.

The chain recombines TRBV5-1 with TRBJ1-2; weak D call: TRBD1 (5 bases). With 4 bases removed from V and 5 bases from J, the gap between germline ends came to 15 bases. The CDR3 is made up of 14 amino acids. Germline CDR1 and CDR2: SGHRS and YFSETQ. CDR3 DNA: TGCGCCAGCAGCCCGGAGGAGGGGAGGTATGGCTACACCTTC. It translates to CASSPEEGRYGYTF.

V and J are TRBV7-6 and TRBJ2-7, with D possibly matching TRBD1 (5 bases). Germline assignment: CDR1 SGHVS and CDR2 FNYEAQ. Trimming pared 3 bases from V and 6 bases from J, leaving 15 bases between. This CDR3 region has 14 residues. The CDR3 spells CASSLVRGQSEQYF. Written as DNA, the CDR3 is TGTGCCAGCAGCTTGGTAAGGGGTCAGAGCGAGCAGTACTTC.

This clone was detected only a few times. The chain joins TRBV7-2 to TRBJ1-2; D not resolved. This CDR3 comprises 16 residues. Between the trimmed V and J ends, which lost 1 base and 8 bases, there was a span of 20 bases. In germline, CDR1 is SGHTA, CDR2 FQGNSA. The CDR3 bases are TGTGCCAGCAGCTTAGATCGAGGCGCCCGTCCTGGGGGCTACACCTTC. Translating gives CASSLDRGARPGGYTF.

The V and J genes are TRBV2 and TRBJ1-6, with 10 bases matching TRBD1. CDR3 length equals 14 residues. The V segment lost 4 bases and the J segment 7 bases; nucleotides outside the gene matches: 1. The germline V gene has CDR1 SNHLY and CDR2 FYNNEI. CDR3 region: CASSGTGGNSPLHF. The CDR3 nucleotides read TGTGCCAGCAGTGGGACAGGGGGAAATTCACCCCTCCACTTT.

This rearrangement joins TRBV18 to TRBJ2-2; 9 bases fit TRBD1. V was clipped by 3 bases and J by 4 bases; unmatched bases: 6. Germline CDR1 is KGHSH and CDR2 is LQKENI. The CDR3 extends over 16 amino acids. The CDR3 here is CASSPGQGSGTGELFF. CDR3 nucleotides: TGTGCCAGCTCACCGGGACAGGGTTCCGGCACCGGGGAGCTGTTTTTT. Supplemented by reference TRBV18 and TRBJ2-2, the full variable domain reads NAGVMQNPRHLVRRRGQEARLRCSPMKGHSHVYWYRQLPEEGLKFMVYLQKENIIDESGMPKERFSAEFPKEGPSILRIQQVVRGDSAAYFCASSPGQGSGTGELFFGEGSRLTVL.

A word on this clone: This CDR3 is also generated by other DNA sequences in the sample. The rearrangement uses TRBV7-9 and TRBJ2-5; 11 bases fit TRBD2. Germline values: CDR1 SEHNR, CDR2 FQNEAQ (reference sequence). The CDR3 consists of 15 residues. V dropped 3 bases and J dropped 4; count of bases not matched to a gene: 4. The CDR3 loop is CASSFLAGGGETQYF. The CDR3 DNA reads TGTGCCAGCAGCTTTCTAGCGGGGGGTGGAGAGACCCAGTACTTC.

The rearrangement links TRBV4-1 to TRBJ2-7; 12 positions agree with TRBD1. The CDR3 has 15 amino acids. Germline lookup yields CDR1 MGHRA and CDR2 YSYEKL. V lost 4 bases, J lost 6 bases, and 7 bases stayed unmatched. In DNA, the CDR3 is TGCGCCAGCAGCCTAATCGGGACAGGGGGCACCGAGCAGTACTTC. This sequence encodes CASSLIGTGGTEQYF.